This T cell receptor (beta chain) was found in a study of T-cell memory formation after mild COVID-19. The CDR3 extends over 14 amino acids. V shed 4 bases, J shed 6 bases, and the junction held 12 bases outside the gene matches. Germline V CDR1 and CDR2: DFQATT, SNEGSKA (reference sequence). Overall study results and limits: A subset of responding clones appeared in pre-infection memory, suggesting cross-reactive memory joined. Confirmation was lacking for SARS-CoV-2 specificity of second-wave clones that peaked on day 37.

This clonotype came up a few times. The antigen remains undetermined. The authors produced TCR alpha and TCR beta cDNA libraries with sample barcodes and UMIs by 5'RACE using constant-segment primers. Each CDR3 protein is one row after TCRdb ran MiXCR on the 5' RACE reads. The table lists roughly 560,000 distinct CDR3 sequences, roughly 22% of them singletons. Sequencing was performed on PBMCs or a T cell subset sorted from them (not recorded which). The J gene is TRBJ2-7, the V gene TRBV20-1, with 7 positions matching TRBD1. This clonotype originated in an adult woman who had mild COVID-19 (a few samples of this study predate the infection). Cell type and time point are not known. The CDR3 nucleotides read TGCAGTGCTACTTATAAACCCTACAGGGGCGAGCAGTACTTC. It specifies CSATYKPYRGEQYF.